This TCR beta chain was sequenced for a study of T cell responses to AZD1222 COVID-19 vaccine. From germline, CDR1 is SNHLY and CDR2 FYNNEI. This CDR3 is 17 amino acids long. V gave up 4 bases and J gave up 3 bases; unmatched junction bases: 9. TCRdb's table, derived via immunoSEQ multiplex PCR, lists solely in-frame clones and lacks some. The sample comprises approximately 82,000 clones, approximately 91% of which are singletons, and around 5.3% rests with the top ten. Sequences were derived from peripheral blood, sampled on day 0 of AZD1222 vaccination. This chain connects TRBV2 to TRBJ1-5, with 10 bases identical to TRBD1. The TCR comes from an adult in good health. CDR3 loop: CASSAGGTGAINQPQHF. As DNA, the CDR3 is TGTGCCAGCAGTGCGGGCGGGACAGGGGCCATCAATCAGCCCCAGCATTTT.